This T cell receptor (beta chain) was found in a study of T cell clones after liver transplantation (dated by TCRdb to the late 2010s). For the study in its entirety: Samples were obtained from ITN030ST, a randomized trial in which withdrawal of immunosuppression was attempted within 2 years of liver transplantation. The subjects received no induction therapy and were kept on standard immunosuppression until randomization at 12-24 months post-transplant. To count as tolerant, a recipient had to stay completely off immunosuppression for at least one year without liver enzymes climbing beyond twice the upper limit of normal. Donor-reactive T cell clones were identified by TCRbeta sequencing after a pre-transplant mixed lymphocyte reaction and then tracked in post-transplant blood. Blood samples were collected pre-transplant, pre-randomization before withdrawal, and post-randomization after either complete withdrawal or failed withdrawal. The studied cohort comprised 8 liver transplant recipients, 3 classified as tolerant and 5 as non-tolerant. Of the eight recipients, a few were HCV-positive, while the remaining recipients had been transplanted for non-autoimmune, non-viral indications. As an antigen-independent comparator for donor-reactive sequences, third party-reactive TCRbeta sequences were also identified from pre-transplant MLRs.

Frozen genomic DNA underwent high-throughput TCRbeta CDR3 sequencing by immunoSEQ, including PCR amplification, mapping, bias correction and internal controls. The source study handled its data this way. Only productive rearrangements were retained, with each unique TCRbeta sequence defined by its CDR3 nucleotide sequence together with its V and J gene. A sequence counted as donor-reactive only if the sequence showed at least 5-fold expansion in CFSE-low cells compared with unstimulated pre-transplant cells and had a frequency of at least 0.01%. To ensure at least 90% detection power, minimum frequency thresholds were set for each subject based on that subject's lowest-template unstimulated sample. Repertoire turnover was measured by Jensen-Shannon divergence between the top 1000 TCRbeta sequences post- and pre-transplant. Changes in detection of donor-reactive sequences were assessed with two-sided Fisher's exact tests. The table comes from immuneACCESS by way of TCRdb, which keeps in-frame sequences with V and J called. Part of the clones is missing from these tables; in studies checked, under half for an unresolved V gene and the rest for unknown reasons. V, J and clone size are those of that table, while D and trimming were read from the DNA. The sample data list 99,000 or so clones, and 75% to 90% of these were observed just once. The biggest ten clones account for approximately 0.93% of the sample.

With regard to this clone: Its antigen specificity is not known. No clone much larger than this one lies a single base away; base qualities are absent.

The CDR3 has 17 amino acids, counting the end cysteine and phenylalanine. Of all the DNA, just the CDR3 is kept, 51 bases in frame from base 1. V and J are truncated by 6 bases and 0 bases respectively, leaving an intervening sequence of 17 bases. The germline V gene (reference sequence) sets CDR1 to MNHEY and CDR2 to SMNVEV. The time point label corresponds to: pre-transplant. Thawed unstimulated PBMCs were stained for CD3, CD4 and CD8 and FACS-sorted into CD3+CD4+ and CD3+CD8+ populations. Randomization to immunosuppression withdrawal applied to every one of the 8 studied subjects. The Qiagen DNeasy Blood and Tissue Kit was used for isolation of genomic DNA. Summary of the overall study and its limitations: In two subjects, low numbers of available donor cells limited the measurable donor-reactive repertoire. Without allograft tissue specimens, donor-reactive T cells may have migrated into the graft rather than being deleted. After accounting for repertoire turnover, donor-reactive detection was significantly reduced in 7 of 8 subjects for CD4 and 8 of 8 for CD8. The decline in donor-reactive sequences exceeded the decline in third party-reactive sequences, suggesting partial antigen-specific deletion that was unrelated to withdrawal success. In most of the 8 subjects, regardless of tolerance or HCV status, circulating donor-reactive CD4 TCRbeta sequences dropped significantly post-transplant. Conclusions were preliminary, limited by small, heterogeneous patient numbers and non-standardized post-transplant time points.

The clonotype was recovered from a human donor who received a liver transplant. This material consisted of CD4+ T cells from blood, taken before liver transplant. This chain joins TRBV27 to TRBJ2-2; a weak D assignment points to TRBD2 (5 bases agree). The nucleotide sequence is TGTGCCAGCAGCTCTTTAGGGCGGGTCGCGAACACCGGGGAGCTGTTTTTT. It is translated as CASSSLGRVANTGELFF.